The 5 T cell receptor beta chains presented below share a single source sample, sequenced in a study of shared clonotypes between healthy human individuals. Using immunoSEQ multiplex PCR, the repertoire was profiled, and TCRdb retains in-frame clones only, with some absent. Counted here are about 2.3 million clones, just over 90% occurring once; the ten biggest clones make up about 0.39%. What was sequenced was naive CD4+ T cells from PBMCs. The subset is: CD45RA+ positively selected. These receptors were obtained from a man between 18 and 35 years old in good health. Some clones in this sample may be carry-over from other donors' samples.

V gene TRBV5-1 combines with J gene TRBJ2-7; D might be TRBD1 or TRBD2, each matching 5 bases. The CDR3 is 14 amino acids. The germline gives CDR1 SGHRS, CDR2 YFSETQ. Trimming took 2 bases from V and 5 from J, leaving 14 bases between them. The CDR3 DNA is TGCGCCAGCAGCTTAGGAGGTTCAGGGAACGAGCAGTACTTC. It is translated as CASSLGGSGNEQYF.

The CDR3 DNA is TGTGCCAGCAGCTTAAGGGGATTTAGCGGGATGGGCAATGAGCAGTTCTTC. Amino acids: CASSLRGFSGMGNEQFF. The chain combines TRBV7-2 with TRBJ2-1; 8 bases match TRBD2. Trimming cost V 2 bases and J 6 bases; bases outside gene matches: 12. The CDR3 sequence is 17 residues long. Germline CDR1 SGHTA, CDR2 FQGNSA.

The CDR3 spells CASSDRRGQGQRALRGNEQFF. The CDR3 nucleotides read TGCGCCAGCAGTGACCGAAGAGGACAGGGCCAGAGGGCCCTTCGGGGCAATGAGCAGTTCTTC. The gene calls are TRBV5-1 and TRBJ2-1, with 8 bases aligning to TRBD1. The V segment lost 5 bases and the J segment 6 bases; nucleotides outside the gene matches: 28. There are 21 residues in the CDR3. The germline V gene has CDR1 SGHRS and CDR2 YFSETQ.

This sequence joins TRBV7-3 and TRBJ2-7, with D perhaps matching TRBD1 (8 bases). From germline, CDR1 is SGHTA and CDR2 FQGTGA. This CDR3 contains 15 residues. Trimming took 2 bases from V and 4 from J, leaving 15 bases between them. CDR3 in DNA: TGTGCCAGCAGCTTATCGGGGGGACAGGTGTACGAGCAGTACTTC. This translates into CASSLSGGQVYEQYF.

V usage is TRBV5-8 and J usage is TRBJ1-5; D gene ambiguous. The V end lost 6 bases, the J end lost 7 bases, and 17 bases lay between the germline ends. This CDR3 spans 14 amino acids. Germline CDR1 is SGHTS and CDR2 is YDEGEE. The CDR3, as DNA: TGTGCCAGCACCAGCCTTTACAGTGAGCAGCCCCAGCATTTT. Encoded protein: CASTSLYSEQPQHF.